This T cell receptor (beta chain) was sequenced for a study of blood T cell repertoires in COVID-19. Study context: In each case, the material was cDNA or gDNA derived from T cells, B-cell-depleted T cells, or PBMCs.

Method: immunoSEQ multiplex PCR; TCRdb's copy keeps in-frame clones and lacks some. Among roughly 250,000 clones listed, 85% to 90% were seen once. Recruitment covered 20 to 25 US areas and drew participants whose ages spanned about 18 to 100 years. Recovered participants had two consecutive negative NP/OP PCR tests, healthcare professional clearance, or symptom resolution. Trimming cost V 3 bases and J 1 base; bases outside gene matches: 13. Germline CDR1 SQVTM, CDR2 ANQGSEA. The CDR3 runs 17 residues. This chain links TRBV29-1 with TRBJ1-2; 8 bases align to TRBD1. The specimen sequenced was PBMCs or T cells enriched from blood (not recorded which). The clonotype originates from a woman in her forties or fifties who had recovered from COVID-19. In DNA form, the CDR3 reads TGCAGCGTTGACCTGGGGACAGGAAAAAGGGATAACTATGGCTACACCTTC. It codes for CSVDLGTGKRDNYGYTF. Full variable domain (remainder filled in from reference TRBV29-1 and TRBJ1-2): SAVISQKPSRDICQRGTSLTIQCQVDSQVTMMFWYRQQPGQSLTLIATANQGSEATYESGFVIDKFPISRPNLTFSTLTVSNMSPEDSSIYLCSVDLGTGKRDNYGYTFGSGTRLTVV.